The 32 T cell receptor beta chains presented below share a single source sample, sequenced in a study of blood T cell repertoires in COVID-19. The data were produced by immunoSEQ multiplex PCR, yet TCRdb's version contains in-frame clones alone and is incomplete. Of 70,000 or so clones in the sample, 82% were seen once. Input material: peripheral blood. All receptors come from a human donor in a cohort sampled during active COVID-19.

The gene calls are TRBV13 and TRBJ1-4, with 7 bases fitting TRBD1. CDR3 size: 15 residues. Germline V gives CDR1 PRHDT, CDR2 FYEKMQ (reference sequence). V lost 3 bases to trimming and J lost 8 bases; unmatched junction nucleotides: 9. The DNA of the CDR3 is TGTGCCAGCAGCTTCACACAGGGGAAGAGGGAAAAACTGTTTTTT. This encodes CASSFTQGKREKLFF.

The genes are TRBV4-1 and TRBJ2-1, with 12 bases lining up with TRBD2. The V gene's germline CDR1 is MGHRA and CDR2 YSYEKL. This CDR3 region has 15 residues. J lost 8 bases, V lost 1 base, and 3 bases had no gene match. The CDR3 protein is CASSQGTSGTDEQFF. The CDR3, as DNA: TGCGCCAGCAGCCAAGGGACTAGCGGGACAGATGAGCAGTTCTTC.

The chain combines TRBV19 with TRBJ1-2; 9 nucleotides agree with TRBD1. V lost 3 bases, J lost 6 bases, and 5 bases stayed unmatched. Germline V lookup: CDR1 LNHDA, CDR2 SQIVND (reference sequence). This CDR3 comprises 14 residues. CDR3 DNA sequence: TGTGCCAGTAGTATGGGACAGGGTAATAATGGCTACACCTTC. It translates to CASSMGQGNNGYTF.

The chain couples TRBV29-1 to TRBJ1-2; maybe TRBD1 (6 bases). Per germline, CDR1 SQVTM and CDR2 ANQGSEA. CDR3 length: 13 residues. Trimming removed 4 bases at V and 4 bases at J, with 13 bases between. The chain's CDR3 is CSVAQQGSYGYTF. CDR3 bases: TGCAGCGTTGCCCAACAGGGATCCTATGGCTACACCTTC.

There are a few counts of this clone. This chain uses TRBV5-8 with TRBJ2-7; 9 bases are shared with TRBD2. Per the germline V gene, CDR1 is SGHTS and CDR2 is YDEGEE. The CDR3 loop spans 16 amino acids. The ends lost 4 bases at V and 3 bases at J; junction bases unmatched: 11. The CDR3 DNA reads TGTGCCAGCAGCCGGACTTCCGGGACTAGCCACTACGAGCAGTACTTC. This encodes CASSRTSGTSHYEQYF.

This clone came up once. V usage is TRBV6-6 and J usage is TRBJ2-5; a possible D gene is TRBD1 (6 bases). The V gene's germline CDR1 is MNHNY and CDR2 SVGAGI (reference sequence). V lost 5 bases and J lost 4, with 11 bases in between. The CDR3 spans 13 residues. The CDR3 coding sequence is TGTGCCAGCAGTCCCAGGGGACGAGAGACCCAGTACTTC. The encoded protein is CASSPRGRETQYF.

This clone was observed a few times. This chain uses TRBV5-4 with TRBJ1-3; D call uncertain. Trimming stripped 6 bases from V and 0 bases from J, with 13 bases between. The germline V gene has CDR1 SGHNT and CDR2 YYREEE (reference sequence). This CDR3 region has 15 residues. In DNA form, the CDR3 reads TGTGCCAGCACGTTCGGAGGTAGCTCTGGAAACACCATATATTTT. This translates into CASTFGGSSGNTIYF.

The V and J genes are TRBV5-1 and TRBJ2-7; maybe TRBD2 (5 bases). The CDR3 contains 14 residues. Germline V gene lookup returns CDR1 SGHRS and CDR2 YFSETQ. Trimming pared 4 bases from V and 5 bases from J, leaving 16 bases between. This CDR3 is CASSPTGKPNEQYF. The CDR3 nucleotides are TGCGCCAGCAGCCCCACCGGGAAGCCTAACGAGCAGTACTTC.

This clone was counted between two and nine times. The chain couples TRBV3-1 (or the pseudogene TRBV3-2) to TRBJ2-7; the D gene is possibly TRBD1 (6 bases). V was pared by 5 bases and J by 3 bases, with 14 bases between. The CDR3 length is 14 residues. CDR1 is LGHDT, CDR2 YNNKEL, per germline (reference sequence). The CDR3 nucleotides are TGTGCCAGCAGCAGGTTGCCGGACAGCTACGAGCAGTACTTC. Its translation is CASSRLPDSYEQYF.

This chain's CDR3 is CASSAGVDRAADTQYF. CDR3 nucleotide sequence: TGCGCCAGCAGCGCTGGGGTAGACAGGGCTGCAGATACGCAGTATTTT. The chain recombines TRBV5-1 with TRBJ2-3, with 7 bases aligning to TRBD1. The germline V gene has CDR1 SGHRS and CDR2 YFSETQ. The CDR3 runs 16 residues. The ends lost 4 bases at V and 4 bases at J; junction bases unmatched: 12.

V is TRBV7-9 and J is TRBJ2-5; unclear D gene. Per germline, CDR1 SEHNR and CDR2 FQNEAQ (reference sequence). This CDR3 comprises 12 residues. With 8 bases removed from V and 2 bases from J, the gap between germline ends came to 9 bases. CDR3 DNA: TGTGCCAGCCAGATTTCTCAAGAGACCCAGTACTTC. Protein product: CASQISQETQYF.

This chain links TRBV7-3 with TRBJ2-1; TRBD2 might be the D (5 bases). Trimming removed 4 bases from V and 3 bases from J, with 13 bases in between. The germline CDR1 and CDR2 sequences are SGHTA and FQGTGA. The CDR3 length is 15 residues. CDR3 residues: CASSSDSPSYNEQFF. The CDR3 DNA sequence: TGTGCCAGCAGCTCGGACTCCCCTAGCTACAATGAGCAGTTCTTC.

This clone was counted a single time. The chain carries TRBV7-8 and TRBJ2-7, with D maybe TRBD2 (6 bases). The CDR3 is made up of 14 amino acids. Germline-derived CDR1 and CDR2 are SGHVS and FQNEAQ. V was clipped by 1 base and J by 2 bases, with 9 bases between them. CDR3 in DNA: TGTGCCAGCAGCTTAGTGGGGGGAGCCTACGAGCAGTACTTC. Amino acid sequence: CASSLVGGAYEQYF.

The CDR3 sequence is CASSQGRINEQFF. CDR3 DNA: TGTGCCAGCAGCCAAGGCAGGATCAATGAGCAGTTCTTC. The J gene is TRBJ2-1, the V gene TRBV4-2; D gene uncertain. The CDR3 length is 13 residues. Per the germline V gene, CDR1 is LGHNA and CDR2 is YNFKEQ. Trimming removed 1 base at V and 6 bases at J, with 7 bases between.

The J gene is TRBJ1-5, the V gene TRBV7-8; 10 bases line up with TRBD1. The CDR3 runs to 14 residues. CDR1 and CDR2 (germline): SGHVS, FQNEAQ. V gave up 5 bases and J gave up 7 bases; unmatched junction bases: 5. CDR3 coding DNA: TGTGCCAGCAGCCGGGACAGGGGTGGCCAGCCCCAGCATTTT. It yields the protein CASSRDRGGQPQHF.

The chain links TRBV9 to TRBJ1-1; D is undetermined. Germline V gene data show CDR1 as SGDLS and CDR2 as YYNGEE. Trimming took 0 bases from V and 1 from J, leaving 7 bases between them. The CDR3 consists of 14 residues. CDR3 sequence reads: CASSVDSRNTEAFF. CDR3 sequence (DNA): TGTGCCAGCAGCGTAGATTCCAGGAACACTGAAGCTTTCTTT.

The CDR3 loop reads CASSQYGRASYEQYF. The CDR3 nucleotides are TGCGCCAGCAGCCAATACGGCAGGGCCTCCTACGAGCAGTACTTC. This chain joins TRBV4-3 and TRBJ2-7; the D gene is possibly TRBD1 (5 bases). V was shortened by 2 bases and J by 0 bases, with 11 bases between the two germline ends. Per germline, CDR1 LGHNA and CDR2 YSLEER. The CDR3 is 15 residues long.

The V call is TRBV10-3, the J call TRBJ1-5, with 7 positions matching TRBD1. Germline lookup yields CDR1 ENHRY and CDR2 SYGVKD. The CDR3 has 15 residues. V lost 1 base to trimming and J lost 5 bases; unmatched junction nucleotides: 5. CDR3 nucleotides: TGTGCCATCAGTGAGTTCCTAGGGGGCGATCAGCCCCAGCATTTT. Translating gives CAISEFLGGDQPQHF.

The J gene is TRBJ2-2, the V gene TRBV6-2 or TRBV6-3; 8 bases agree with TRBD1. V dropped 2 bases and J dropped 0; count of bases not matched to a gene: 5. The CDR3 has 17 amino acids. Germline lookup yields CDR1 MNHEY and CDR2 SVGEGT. As DNA, the CDR3 is TGTGCCAGCAGTTACCCCCCGACAGGGGCGAACACCGGGGAGCTGTTTTTT. Its translation is CASSYPPTGANTGELFF.

The rearrangement joins TRBV27 to TRBJ2-7, with 9 bases aligning to TRBD1. The CDR3 totals 16 residues. The V gene's germline CDR1 is MNHEY and CDR2 SMNVEV (reference sequence). With V trimmed by 1 base and J by 5 bases, 9 bases remained unmatched. The chain's CDR3 is CASSLLSTGGRNEQYF. CDR3 in DNA: TGTGCCAGCAGTTTATTAAGCACAGGGGGCAGGAACGAGCAGTACTTC.

V and J are TRBV5-4 and TRBJ2-6, with TRBD1 matching over 9 bases. Germline CDR1 is SGHNT and CDR2 is YYREEE (reference sequence). This CDR3 is 18 amino acids long. The V segment lost 4 bases and the J segment 1 base; nucleotides outside the gene matches: 9. DNA for the CDR3: TGTGCCAGCAGCCCGGTTTTCGGGACAGGGTCTGGGGCCAACGTCCTGACTTTC. It is translated as CASSPVFGTGSGANVLTF.

CDR3 amino acids: CASSLEGLRGGYEKLFF. The CDR3 DNA reads TGTGCCAGCAGCTTAGAGGGTCTCAGGGGAGGGTATGAAAAACTGTTTTTT. The genes are TRBV7-2 and TRBJ1-4; D is perhaps TRBD1 (6 bases). Between the trimmed V and J ends, which lost 1 base and 6 bases, there was a span of 18 bases. The CDR3 covers 17 residues. In germline, CDR1 is SGHTA, CDR2 FQGNSA.

The table lists this clone with a few counts. The V call is TRBV7-2, the J call TRBJ1-2; no clear D. This CDR3 region has 14 residues. V was pared by 10 bases and J by 5 bases, with 20 bases between. Looked up from germline, CDR1 is SGHTA and CDR2 is FQGNSA. CDR3 protein: CATALNGLNYGYTF. The CDR3 DNA sequence: TGTGCCACCGCACTCAACGGACTGAATTATGGCTACACCTTC. Variable domain in full (rest from reference TRBV7-2 and TRBJ1-2): GAGVSQSPSNKVTEKGKDVELRCDPISGHTALYWYRQSLGQGLEFLIYFQGNSAPDKSGLPSDRFSAERTGGSVSTLTIQRTQQEDSAVYLCATALNGLNYGYTFGSGTRLTVV.

The chain combines TRBV11-1 with TRBJ1-1; D might be TRBD1 (6 bases). The length of the CDR3 is 13 residues. The germline V gene has CDR1 SGHAT and CDR2 FQDESV (reference sequence). V was trimmed by 3 bases and J by 5 bases, leaving 10 bases between them. CDR3 protein: CASSLKQGTEAFF. The CDR3 DNA sequence: TGTGCCAGCAGCTTGAAACAGGGAACTGAAGCTTTCTTT.

This sequence joins TRBV19 and TRBJ1-1; D might be TRBD1 (5 bases). The CDR3 sequence is 17 residues long. The germline gives CDR1 LNHDA, CDR2 SQIVND (reference sequence). V lost 4 bases and J 0 bases, leaving 18 bases between the germline ends. CDR3 DNA sequence: TGTGCCAGTAGTACGCCCACCTACAGGAGAATGAACACTGAAGCTTTCTTT. Its translation: CASSTPTYRRMNTEAFF.

The gene calls are TRBV4-3 and TRBJ2-7, with 7 bases identical to TRBD1. The V gene's germline CDR1 is LGHNA and CDR2 YSLEER. Trimming took 4 bases from V and 3 from J; bases not matched to a gene: 6. The CDR3 contains 14 residues. In DNA, the CDR3 is TGCGCCAGCAGCCTTAACAGGGGAAGCTACGAGCAGTACTTC. It specifies CASSLNRGSYEQYF.

This chain uses TRBV5-4 with TRBJ2-7; 7 bases align to TRBD2. The germline V gene has CDR1 SGHNT and CDR2 YYREEE (reference sequence). The CDR3 contains 13 residues. Trimming took 3 bases from V and 1 from J; bases not matched to a gene: 1. In nucleotides, the CDR3 is TGTGCCAGCAGCTGGGGGGGATCCTACGAGCAGTACTTC. This translates into CASSWGGSYEQYF.

V gene TRBV7-9 combines with J gene TRBJ1-2, with no clear D. The CDR3 is 13 amino acids. V shed 3 bases and J shed 8 bases, with 13 bases lying between them. Germline V gene lookup returns CDR1 SEHNR and CDR2 FQNEAQ (reference sequence). The CDR3 DNA is TGTGCCAGCAGCTTCATTGGCTCTTTGGGCTACACCTTC. It codes for CASSFIGSLGYTF.

This clone has only a few counts. V and J are TRBV19 and TRBJ2-2; D unresolved. Germline V CDR1 and CDR2: LNHDA, SQIVND (reference sequence). Between the trimmed V and J ends, which lost 3 bases and 4 bases, there was a span of 6 bases. This CDR3 region has 13 residues. CDR3 protein: CASSILGTGELFF. CDR3 bases: TGTGCCAGTAGTATTCTAGGCACCGGGGAGCTGTTTTTT.

The J gene is TRBJ1-5, the V gene TRBV6-5, with 7 bases aligning to TRBD1. This CDR3 comprises 13 residues. In germline, CDR1 is MNHEY, CDR2 SVGAGI. J lost 6 bases, V lost 4 bases, and 3 bases had no gene match. This chain's CDR3 is CASSWDRTQPQHF. The CDR3 nucleotides are TGTGCCAGCAGTTGGGACAGAACTCAGCCCCAGCATTTT.

This clone has only one observation. The genes are TRBV9 and TRBJ2-7; 7 positions agree with TRBD2. With V trimmed by 0 bases and J by 4 bases, 7 bases remained unmatched. The germline CDR1 and CDR2 sequences are SGDLS and YYNGEE. The CDR3 consists of 15 residues. CDR3 DNA sequence: TGTGCCAGCAGCGTAGACGTGGGGGGGTTGTACGAGCAGTACTTC. Protein: CASSVDVGGLYEQYF. The full variable domain, completed using reference TRBV9 and TRBJ2-7, is DSGVTQTPKHLITATGQRVTLRCSPRSGDLSVYWYQQSLDQGLQFLIQYYNGEERAKGNILERFSAQQFPDLHSELNLSSLELGDSALYFCASSVDVGGLYEQYFGPGTRLTVT.

This clone turned up a few times. V and J are TRBV7-9 and TRBJ1-1; D unclear. The V gene's germline CDR1 is SEHNR and CDR2 FQNEAQ (reference sequence). The CDR3 totals 13 residues. Trimming removed 7 bases at V and 2 bases at J, with 11 bases between. DNA for the CDR3: TGTGCCAGCACCCGGTCGGGTAACACTGAAGCTTTCTTT. Its translation is CASTRSGNTEAFF. The entire variable domain, with the rest obtained from reference TRBV7-9 and TRBJ1-1, is as follows: DTGVSQNPRHKITKRGQNVTFRCDPISEHNRLYWYRQTLGQGPEFLTYFQNEAQLEKSRLLSDRFSAERPKGSFSTLEIQRTEQGDSAMYLCASTRSGNTEAFFGQGTRLTVV.